The 5 T cell receptor beta chains below come from one sample, sequenced in a study of cytomegalovirus exposure and HLA in healthy donors. TCRdb's copy holds only in-frame clones and misses some; the assay was immunoSEQ multiplex PCR. The table records about 130,000 clones, 89% of them present only once. Sequenced: PBMCs. These receptor sequences come from a woman aged 18-30 years in good health and CMV-seronegative.

The gene calls are TRBV5-1 and TRBJ2-1; D not resolved. The CDR3 sequence is 15 residues long. Germline assignment: CDR1 SGHRS and CDR2 YFSETQ. Trimming took off 0 bases at V and 0 bases at J, with 7 bases between the two ends. CDR3 protein: CASSLEAGSYNEQFF. CDR3 DNA: TGCGCCAGCAGCTTGGAAGCAGGCTCCTACAATGAGCAGTTCTTC. Full variable domain (missing parts from reference TRBV5-1 and TRBJ2-1): KAGVTQTPRYLIKTRGQQVTLSCSPISGHRSVSWYQQTPGQGLQFLFEYFSETQRNKGNFPGRFSGRQFSNSRSEMNVSTLELGDSALYLCASSLEAGSYNEQFFGPGTRLTVL.

The V call is TRBV11-3, the J call TRBJ2-3, with 8 bases identical to TRBD2. CDR1 is SGHNT and CDR2 is YENEEA in the germline V gene. The junction had 5 bases not matched to a gene; V was cut back by 5 bases and J by 4 bases. The CDR3 runs to 14 residues. The CDR3 is CASSLGRDADTQYF. The CDR3 DNA reads TGTGCCAGCAGCCTCGGGAGGGACGCAGATACGCAGTATTTT. Filled out from reference TRBV11-3 and TRBJ2-3, the complete variable domain reads EAGVVQSPRYKIIEKKQPVAFWCNPISGHNTLYWYLQNLGQGPELLIRYENEEAVDDSQLPKDRFSAERLKGVDSTLKIQPAELGDSAVYLCASSLGRDADTQYFGPGTRLTVL.

This chain links TRBV29-1 with TRBJ2-7; 7 positions agree with TRBD1. The CDR3 has 12 amino acids. CDR1 is SQVTM and CDR2 is ANQGSEA in the germline V gene. V shed 8 bases, J shed 5 bases, and the junction held 9 bases outside the gene matches. DNA for the CDR3: TGCAGCATCCGGGACAGAACCAACGAGCAGTACTTC. Translation gives CSIRDRTNEQYF.

The gene calls are TRBV11-3 and TRBJ2-1; 7 bases align to TRBD2. The CDR3 is 16 amino acids. The germline CDR1 and CDR2 sequences are SGHNT and YENEEA. V trimming: 1 base; J trimming: 8 bases; junction bases outside the gene matches: 11. CDR3 protein: CASSLVVAGVDHEQFF. In nucleotides, the CDR3 is TGTGCCAGCAGCTTAGTAGTAGCGGGTGTTGACCATGAGCAGTTCTTC.

The rearrangement uses TRBV6-5 and TRBJ1-1; D call uncertain. This CDR3 has 11 amino acids. Germline CDR1 and CDR2: MNHEY and SVGAGI. Trimming removed 6 bases at V and 5 bases at J, with 7 bases between. CDR3 region: CASRAGTEAFF. In DNA, the CDR3 is TGTGCCAGCAGGGCTGGTACTGAAGCTTTCTTT.